Each of the 11 T cell receptor beta chains below was sequenced from the same sample in a study of T-cell reconstitution after alpha-beta-depleted transplantation in children. Unique molecular identifiers were incorporated into the prepared TCRbeta library. TCRdb ran MiXCR on the PCR reads and lists one entry per CDR3 protein. The table includes hundreds of thousands of distinct CDR3 sequences, around 16% detected once. Sequenced here: PBMCs from the stem cell graft donor, sampled from the stem cell graft. Every receptor here comes from a human donor who donated a stem cell graft to a child with acute myeloid leukemia.

V usage is TRBV11-3 and J usage is TRBJ2-3; D is uncertain. Trimming cost V 0 bases and J 7 bases, with 14 bases left between them. In germline, CDR1 is SGHNT, CDR2 YENEEA. CDR3 length: 15 amino acids. CDR3 nucleotide sequence: TGTGCCAGCAGCTTAGACAGCGCGACCCCCAATACGCAGTATTTT. Protein sequence: CASSLDSATPNTQYF.

V is TRBV9 and J is TRBJ1-6; 9 nucleotides line up with TRBD1. The trim removed 1 base at V and 7 bases at J, leaving 6 bases unmatched. The CDR3 length is 16 residues. The germline CDR1 and CDR2 sequences are SGDLS and YYNGEE. The CDR3: CASSVRDRVRNSPLHF. CDR3 DNA sequence: TGTGCCAGCAGCGTACGGGACAGGGTCCGAAATTCACCCCTCCACTTT.

The DNA for the CDR3 is TGTGCCAGCAGTCAACTAGGCTACAATGAGCAGTTCTTC. This codes for CASSQLGYNEQFF. This sequence joins TRBV6-1 and TRBJ2-1; D is perhaps TRBD2 (5 bases). The CDR3 spans 13 residues. Trimming removed 5 bases at V and 3 bases at J, with 8 bases between. Germline V gene data show CDR1 as MNHNS and CDR2 as SASEGT.

The chain links TRBV2 to TRBJ1-5; 9 nucleotides match TRBD1. V lost 5 bases, J lost 6 bases, and 5 bases stayed unmatched. The CDR3 contains 14 residues. CDR1 and CDR2 (germline): SNHLY, FYNNEI. The CDR3 sequence is CASSRDRVSQPQHF. In nucleotides, the CDR3 is TGTGCCAGCAGTCGGGACAGGGTTAGTCAGCCCCAGCATTTT. The full variable domain, in which reference TRBV2 and TRBJ1-5 provide the parts outside the CDR3, is EPEVTQTPSHQVTQMGQEVILRCVPISNHLYFYWYRQILGQKVEFLVSFYNNEISEKSEIFDDQFSVERPDGSNFTLKIRSTKLEDSAMYFCASSRDRVSQPQHFGDGTRLSIL.

This clonotype was observed at least ten times. The genes are TRBV7-9 and TRBJ1-1; TRBD1 agrees at 7 bases. CDR1 is SEHNR and CDR2 is FQNEAQ in the germline V gene (reference sequence). The CDR3 has 14 amino acids. The V segment lost 2 bases and the J segment 6 bases; nucleotides outside the gene matches: 6. The DNA for the CDR3 is TGTGCCAGCAGCTTACGGGACAGAGGTTCTGAAGCTTTCTTT. Its translation: CASSLRDRGSEAFF.

V is TRBV6-2 or TRBV6-3 and J is TRBJ1-6, with TRBD1 matching 8 bases. With 6 bases clipped from V and 18 bases from J, the junction kept 7 bases outside the gene matches. The CDR3 consists of 11 residues. Germline loops: CDR1 MNHEY, CDR2 SVGEGT. CDR3 residues: CASRQGATRHF. In DNA, the CDR3 is TGTGCCAGCAGGCAGGGGGCTACCCGCCACTTT.

The chain has TRBV7-2 and TRBJ1-2; 8 bases are a match to TRBD1. Germline V lookup: CDR1 SGHTA, CDR2 FQGNSA. V lost 10 bases, J lost 6 bases, and 10 bases stayed unmatched. This CDR3 is built from 13 residues. CDR3 region: CAKRQGIVDGYTF. For the CDR3, the DNA is TGTGCCAAGAGACAGGGGATTGTGGATGGCTACACCTTC. The full variable domain, in which reference TRBV7-2 and TRBJ1-2 provide the parts outside the CDR3, is GAGVSQSPSNKVTEKGKDVELRCDPISGHTALYWYRQSLGQGLEFLIYFQGNSAPDKSGLPSDRFSAERTGGSVSTLTIQRTQQEDSAVYLCAKRQGIVDGYTFGSGTRLTVV.

This clonotype was seen repeatedly, ten times or more. The gene calls are TRBV25-1 and TRBJ2-1; no clear D gene. This CDR3 comprises 15 residues. Germline V gene lookup returns CDR1 MGHDK and CDR2 SYGVNS. With 2 bases removed from V and 10 bases from J, the gap between germline ends came to 18 bases. The CDR3 sequence is CASSERFWEEGEQFF. CDR3 in DNA: TGTGCCAGCAGTGAACGCTTCTGGGAAGAAGGCGAGCAGTTCTTC.

Many counts were recorded for this clonotype. The rearrangement uses TRBV29-1 and TRBJ2-1; a possible D gene is TRBD2 (6 bases). The CDR3 contains 13 residues. Germline CDR1 and CDR2: SQVTM and ANQGSEA. Trimming stripped 3 bases from V and 8 bases from J, with 14 bases between. CDR3 sequence (DNA): TGCAGCGTTGAGGGACTCCCGACCGATGAGCAGTTCTTC. It yields the protein CSVEGLPTDEQFF.

The chain has TRBV6-2 or TRBV6-3 and TRBJ1-1; D not certain. Trimming stripped 6 bases from V and 0 bases from J, with 11 bases between. Germline V gives CDR1 MNHEY, CDR2 SVGEGT. CDR3 length: 14 residues. The CDR3 region has the DNA TGTGCCAGCAGGATATGGGTACTGAACACTGAAGCTTTCTTT. Translated: CASRIWVLNTEAFF.

This clonotype was counted at least ten times. The chain carries TRBV6-5 and TRBJ1-2; 7 bases agree with TRBD1. After removal of 8 bases from V and 8 bases from J, the junction contained 8 bases not matched to a gene. The CDR3 runs to 12 residues. CDR1 and CDR2 from the germline V gene are MNHEY and SVGAGI. CDR3 sequence: CASGIRQGGYTF. The CDR3, as DNA: TGTGCCAGCGGCATAAGACAGGGCGGCTACACCTTC.